The 30 T cell receptor beta chains below were found in one sample sequenced in a study of T cells in Graves' hyperthyroidism and ophthalmopathy. Amplified TCR beta CDR3 regions derived from RNA transcripts. First-round RT-PCR with HTBI primers amplified the TCR CDR3 region. TCRdb analysed the multiplex PCR reads with MiXCR anew, one entry per CDR3 protein. The sample has 400,000 to 450,000 distinct CDR3 sequences; 14% to 15% are singletons. The sample taken for sequencing was blood. The receptors derive from a man younger than 35 with Graves' ophthalmopathy.

This clonotype was recorded at least ten times. The chain is built from TRBV20-1 and TRBJ2-7, with D perhaps matching TRBD1 (5 bases). V was shortened by 1 base and J by 2 bases, with 9 bases between the two germline ends. The CDR3 extends over 13 amino acids. The V gene's germline CDR1 is DFQATT and CDR2 SNEGSKA (reference sequence). Here the CDR3 reads CSARGQTAYEQYF. The CDR3 DNA sequence: TGCAGTGCTAGAGGACAGACAGCCTACGAGCAGTACTTC.

This clonotype was detected only a few times. This sequence joins TRBV24-1 and TRBJ2-5, with a weak D call TRBD2 (6 bases). The V end was cut by 8 bases, the J end by 2 bases, with 11 bases between. The CDR3 spans 13 residues. Looked up from germline, CDR1 is KGHDR and CDR2 is SFDVKD. The CDR3 protein is CATTAGSQETQYF. CDR3 coding DNA: TGTGCCACCACTGCCGGGAGTCAAGAGACCCAGTACTTC.

The sample holds many counts of this clonotype. The CDR3 coding sequence is TGTGCCAGCAGCCCCTTAGGGCAGTACTTC. This encodes CASSPLGQYF. The J gene is TRBJ2-7, the V gene TRBV12-3 or TRBV12-4; unclear D gene. Trimming pared 6 bases from V and 9 bases from J, leaving 9 bases between. The CDR3 extends over 10 amino acids.

This clonotype was seen ten or more times. This chain links TRBV12-3 or TRBV12-4 with TRBJ2-7; D not certain. V lost 5 bases, J lost 0 bases, and 14 bases lay in between. This CDR3 contains 15 residues. CDR3 protein: CASSLQWEDSYEQYF. Written as DNA, the CDR3 is TGTGCCAGCAGTCTCCAGTGGGAAGACTCCTACGAGCAGTACTTC.

On this clonotype: This may stem from a read error, because a much larger clone lies one nucleotide away. CDR3 bases: TGTGCCAGCTGCCGGGACACCACTAAGGCCACTGAAGCTTTCTTT. Translated, it gives CASCRDTTKATEAFF. The rearrangement joins TRBV3-1 to TRBJ1-1; perhaps TRBD1 as D (6 bases). The CDR3 spans 15 residues. Deletions cut 8 bases from V and 4 bases from J, with 20 bases between. CDR1 is LGHDT, CDR2 YNNKEL, per germline (reference sequence).

The sample holds many counts of this clonotype. V gene TRBV29-1 combines with J gene TRBJ2-7; D is perhaps TRBD1 (6 bases). This CDR3 comprises 13 residues. V was shortened by 7 bases and J by 0 bases, with 13 bases between the two germline ends. Germline V gene lookup returns CDR1 SQVTM and CDR2 ANQGSEA. The CDR3 here is CSATRDNSYEQYF. DNA of the CDR3: TGCAGCGCAACCCGGGACAACTCCTACGAGCAGTACTTC.

A few counts support this clonotype. This may be a read error: a much more frequent sequence differs by one nucleotide. The chain is built from TRBV12-3 or TRBV12-4 and TRBJ1-2; no definite D call. CDR3 length: 14 residues. Trimming pared 5 bases from V and 4 bases from J, leaving 14 bases between. CDR3 region: CASSPDGTVYGYTF. The CDR3 DNA reads as TGTGCCAGCAGTCCGGACGGTACCGTCTATGGCTACACCTTC.

The chain is built from TRBV18 and TRBJ2-5; 7 bases are a match to TRBD1. The CDR3 spans 16 residues. V was clipped by 3 bases and J by 1 base; unmatched bases: 8. CDR1 is KGHSH and CDR2 is LQKENI in the germline V gene. The CDR3, as DNA: TGTGCCAGCTCACCGATCCCCACAGGGGTCCAAGAGACCCAGTACTTC. It encodes CASSPIPTGVQETQYF.

There are a few counts of this clonotype. The J gene is TRBJ2-1, the V gene TRBV24-1; 10 nucleotides agree with TRBD1. The germline CDR1 and CDR2 sequences are KGHDR and SFDVKD. The V segment lost 4 bases and the J segment 0 bases; nucleotides outside the gene matches: 8. The CDR3 consists of 18 residues. CDR3 amino acids: CATSETPGTGVSYNEQFF. The CDR3 DNA sequence: TGTGCCACCAGTGAGACACCCGGGACAGGGGTCTCCTACAATGAGCAGTTCTTC.

This clonotype was seen repeatedly, ten times or more. This chain uses TRBV11-2 with TRBJ2-3; no firm D call. The CDR3 length is 12 residues. The V and J ends lost 0 bases and 6 bases respectively, with 4 bases between them. Germline-derived CDR1 and CDR2 are SGHAT and FQNNGV. The CDR3 sequence: CASSLDVDTQYF. In DNA, the CDR3 is TGTGCCAGCAGCTTAGACGTGGATACGCAGTATTTT.

The genes are TRBV20-1 and TRBJ1-1; D gene ambiguous. This CDR3 has 11 residues. The germline V gene has CDR1 DFQATT and CDR2 SNEGSKA (reference sequence). Trimming shortened V by 3 bases and J by 10 bases, and 12 bases separated the two germline ends. CDR3 coding DNA: TGCAGTGCTAGTAGGCCAACGGGAGCTTTCTTT. Translation gives CSASRPTGAFF.

This clonotype was counted only a few times. J is TRBJ1-2 and V is TRBV19; weak D call: TRBD1 (5 bases). Germline assignment: CDR1 LNHDA and CDR2 SQIVND (reference sequence). CDR3 length equals 14 residues. The ends were cut back, 4 bases at V and 7 bases at J, with 16 bases in the middle. The CDR3 region has the DNA TGTGCCAGTAGTAGCTCCCGGGACCCTCCTGGCTACACCTTC. Translating it yields CASSSSRDPPGYTF.

Ten or more counts support this clonotype. The gene calls are TRBV27 and TRBJ1-1; 9 nucleotides line up with TRBD1. The CDR3 consists of 15 residues. Germline values: CDR1 MNHEY, CDR2 SMNVEV (reference sequence). V lost 7 bases, J lost 1 base, and 7 bases stayed unmatched. The CDR3 sequence is CASNWDRATNTEAFF. The DNA for the CDR3 is TGTGCCAGCAACTGGGACAGGGCAACGAACACTGAAGCTTTCTTT.

This clonotype has more than one count but fewer than ten. V and J are TRBV6-5 and TRBJ2-3; the D is unclear. Germline lookup yields CDR1 MNHEY and CDR2 SVGAGI. V lost 0 bases and J 1 base, leaving 11 bases between the germline ends. The length of the CDR3 is 16 residues. This CDR3 reads CASSYSRLAGTDTQYF. The CDR3 bases are TGTGCCAGCAGTTACTCCCGGCTGGCTGGCACAGATACGCAGTATTTT.

This clonotype was found many times. This chain joins TRBV5-1 and TRBJ1-4; TRBD1 is a possible D gene (6 bases). Germline CDR1 and CDR2: SGHRS and YFSETQ. The CDR3 extends over 16 amino acids. V was trimmed by 0 bases and J by 2 bases, leaving 11 bases between them. The CDR3 sequence: CASSLVPTGTNEKLFF. The CDR3 nucleotides are TGCGCCAGCAGCTTGGTCCCCACAGGGACTAATGAAAAACTGTTTTTT. The full variable domain, its missing parts supplied by reference TRBV5-1 and TRBJ1-4, is KAGVTQTPRYLIKTRGQQVTLSCSPISGHRSVSWYQQTPGQGLQFLFEYFSETQRNKGNFPGRFSGRQFSNSRSEMNVSTLELGDSALYLCASSLVPTGTNEKLFFGSGTQLSVL.

CDR3 coding DNA: TGTGCCTGGAGAGGGACTAGCGGGGGCCTCTCCTACGAGCAGTACTTC. Protein: CAWRGTSGGLSYEQYF. The chain recombines TRBV30 with TRBJ2-7; TRBD2 matches 14 bases. CDR1 is GTSNPN and CDR2 is SVGIG in the germline V gene (reference sequence). The V and J ends lost 3 bases and 0 bases, in that order; junction bases with no gene match: 4. The CDR3 sequence is 16 residues long.

The sample holds many counts of this clonotype. The J gene is TRBJ2-2, the V gene TRBV11-3; 10 positions agree with TRBD1. V gave up 4 bases and J gave up 5 bases; unmatched junction bases: 7. The CDR3 consists of 16 residues. Germline V gene sequence: CDR1 SGHNT, CDR2 YENEEA. This CDR3 is CASSSRTGGGTGELFF. CDR3 coding DNA: TGTGCCAGCAGCTCCAGGACAGGGGGTGGGACCGGGGAGCTGTTTTTT.

There are a few counts of this clonotype. J is TRBJ2-3 and V is TRBV10-2, with unresolved D. Trimming pared 6 bases from V and 2 bases from J, leaving 12 bases between. The germline gives CDR1 WSHSY, CDR2 SAAADI. This CDR3 is built from 14 residues. The DNA for the CDR3 is TGCGCCAGCAGGCCCCGATCTGCCACAGATACGCAGTATTTT. It specifies CASRPRSATDTQYF.

Concerning this clonotype itself: The junction differs from germline at one of its ends, possibly a read error. This rearrangement joins TRBV10-2 to TRBJ2-5; possible D gene TRBD2, 5 bases. The germline V gene has CDR1 WSHSY and CDR2 SAAADI. The CDR3 sequence is 15 residues long. Written as DNA, the CDR3 is TGCGCCAGCAGTCCATCTAGGACTTACCAAGAGACCCGGTACTTC. This codes for CASSPSRTYQETRYF.

The genes are TRBV20-1 and TRBJ1-4; a possible D gene is TRBD1 (6 bases). The CDR3 sequence is 15 residues long. Trimming took 6 bases from V and 0 from J, leaving 14 bases between them. CDR1 DFQATT and CDR2 SNEGSKA come from the germline V gene (reference sequence). The CDR3 protein is CSATPGASTNEKLFF. CDR3 DNA: TGCAGTGCCACCCCGGGGGCCTCAACTAATGAAAAACTGTTTTTT.

This clonotype has a count of ten or more. The chain links TRBV20-1 to TRBJ2-7, with no clear D. V was cut by 0 bases and J by 2 bases, with 17 bases left in between. The CDR3 has 16 amino acids. CDR1 and CDR2 from the germline V gene are DFQATT and SNEGSKA (reference sequence). The CDR3 spells CSARDHAGVKPYEQYF. As DNA, the CDR3 is TGCAGTGCTAGAGATCATGCCGGAGTGAAACCCTACGAGCAGTACTTC.

This chain uses TRBV30 with TRBJ2-3; the match to TRBD1 covers 10 bases. V shed 8 bases and J 2 bases; nucleotides not matched to a gene: 4. Per the germline V gene, CDR1 is GTSNPN and CDR2 is SVGIG (reference sequence). The CDR3 runs to 13 residues. The CDR3 sequence is CAGRQGATDTQYF. CDR3 DNA sequence: TGTGCCGGCAGACAGGGGGCCACAGATACGCAGTATTTT. Complete variable domain (other parts from reference TRBV30 and TRBJ2-3): SQTIHQWPATLVQPVGSPLSLECTVEGTSNPNLYWYRQAAGRGLQLLFYSVGIGQISSEVPQNLSASRPQDRQFILSSKKLLLSDSGFYLCAGRQGATDTQYFGPGTRLTVL.

This sequence joins TRBV10-1 and TRBJ2-3; 7 bases are a match to TRBD2. CDR1 and CDR2 (germline): WNHNN, SYGVQD (reference sequence). After removal of 7 bases from V and 0 bases from J, the junction contained 4 bases not matched to a gene. The CDR3 sequence is 14 residues long. The CDR3 sequence: CASTSGTSTDTQYF. The CDR3 bases are TGCGCCAGCACTAGCGGCACTAGCACAGATACGCAGTATTTT.

The sample holds many counts of this clonotype. CDR3 sequence: CASSPGASLIYEQYF. The CDR3 DNA sequence: TGTGCCAGCAGCCCGGGGGCTAGCTTGATCTACGAGCAGTACTTC. The chain employs TRBV7-3 and TRBJ2-7, with D perhaps assigned TRBD1 or TRBD2 (6 bases each). Trimming removed 5 bases from V and 3 bases from J, with 17 bases in between. This CDR3 spans 15 amino acids. Germline V lookup: CDR1 SGHTA, CDR2 FQGTGA.

J is TRBJ2-3 and V is TRBV4-1, with 11 nucleotides matching TRBD2. With 4 bases clipped from V and 5 bases from J, the junction kept 8 bases outside the gene matches. The length of the CDR3 is 16 residues. Germline values: CDR1 MGHRA, CDR2 YSYEKL. CDR3 in DNA: TGCGCCAGCAGCCGCGGTAGCGGGGGGGCCTTAGATACGCAGTATTTT. Its translation is CASSRGSGGALDTQYF.

The sample holds many counts of this clonotype. The J gene is TRBJ2-1, the V gene TRBV20-1, with 7 bases fitting TRBD1. CDR1 and CDR2 (germline): DFQATT, SNEGSKA (reference sequence). This CDR3 has 15 residues. CDR3 sequence (DNA): TGCAGCTTAAGCAAGGGGGCAGCCTCCTACAATGAGCAGTTCTTC. Amino acids: CSLSKGAASYNEQFF.

The table lists this clonotype with many counts. This chain links TRBV7-3 with TRBJ2-1, with 8 bases lining up with TRBD1. Germline CDR1 SGHTA, CDR2 FQGTGA. Germline trimming cut 5 bases from V and 0 bases from J; bases unmatched to any gene: 3. This CDR3 comprises 15 residues. CDR3 DNA sequence: TGTGCCAGCAGCCGACAGGGGAGCTCCTACAATGAGCAGTTCTTC. It specifies CASSRQGSSYNEQFF.

This chain uses TRBV10-3 with TRBJ1-1; D ambiguous. Germline V gene data show CDR1 as ENHRY and CDR2 as SYGVKD. The CDR3 covers 13 residues. V was clipped by 3 bases and J by 0 bases, with 5 bases between them. The CDR3 bases are TGTGCCATCAGTGACAGGTTGAACACTGAAGCTTTCTTT. Encoded protein: CAISDRLNTEAFF.

This clonotype was seen many times. V is TRBV5-1 and J is TRBJ1-2; TRBD1 is a possible D gene (5 bases). The germline V gene has CDR1 SGHRS and CDR2 YFSETQ. CDR3 size: 15 residues. V was clipped by 0 bases and J by 5 bases, with 14 bases between them. The CDR3 region is CASSLALGRNYGYTF. DNA for the CDR3: TGCGCCAGCAGCTTGGCTTTGGGGCGAAATTATGGCTACACCTTC.

This clonotype was seen ten or more times. The rearrangement links TRBV9 to TRBJ2-3; D is unclear. Trimming stripped 4 bases from V and 0 bases from J, with 9 bases between. In germline, CDR1 is SGDLS, CDR2 YYNGEE. The CDR3 loop spans 14 amino acids. CDR3 amino acids: CASSLPDSTDTQYF. The CDR3, as DNA: TGTGCCAGCAGCTTGCCTGACAGCACAGATACGCAGTATTTT.